The clone carrying this T cell receptor (beta chain) appeared once. The data are from a study of CD8 T cells in Susac syndrome. Random hexamers primed reverse transcription of 0.5 to 1 ug RNA. Amplification of TCR beta CDR3 spanned 54 Vbeta and 13 Jbeta via immunoSEQ multiplex PCR. TCRdb re-called the immunoSEQ multiplex PCR reads with MiXCR, one entry per CDR3 protein. Counted here are 130,000 or so distinct CDR3 sequences, around 75% occurring once; the ten biggest clones make up around 0.51%. Sequencing of TCR beta was performed on blood CD8+ T cells and on blood CD4+ T cells. Treatment-naive patients with stable or active relapsing-remitting disease were the multiple sclerosis controls. Through negative isolation, CD4+ and CD8+ T cells were obtained, while TEMRA cells were enriched using FACS. The CDR3 consists of 16 residues. V lost 4 bases, J lost 0 bases, and 7 bases stayed unmatched. Germline V gene sequence: CDR1 SGHKS, CDR2 YYEKEE (reference sequence).

The rearrangement uses TRBV5-5 and TRBJ1-3, with 7 bases matching TRBD1. Sequencing input: CD8+ T cells from PBMCs. The origin of this receptor is a human donor with multiple sclerosis. Here the CDR3 reads CASSPKDRASGNTIYF. CDR3 sequence (DNA): TGTGCCAGCAGCCCAAAAGACAGGGCCTCTGGAAACACCATATATTTT.